These 25 T cell receptor beta chains were sequenced from one sample in a study of graft-versus-host responses after intestinal transplantation. No cognate antigen is known for these TCRs. Assay: immunoSEQ multiplex PCR; the TCRdb copy retains only in-frame clones and omits some. Of 75,000 to 95,000 clones in the sample, 91% were seen once. The input for sequencing was unstimulated CD4+ T cells sorted from spleen or lymph node cells, taken before transplant. The receptors were sampled from a human donor who was the organ donor for an intestinal transplant.

The chain employs TRBV7-4 and TRBJ1-2; perhaps TRBD1 as D (5 bases). Germline V gene data show CDR1 as SGHVT and CDR2 as SQSDAQ. Trimming took 7 bases from V and 1 from J, leaving 25 bases between them. This CDR3 is built from 18 residues. CDR3 bases: TGTGCCAGCATCCTTTCCCGAGGTAAACAGGATCTTAACTATGGCTACACCTTC. The encoded protein is CASILSRGKQDLNYGYTF.

The rearrangement joins TRBV7-9 to TRBJ1-2; D remains unclear. The germline CDR1 and CDR2 sequences are SEHNR and FQNEAQ (reference sequence). This CDR3 spans 13 amino acids. Trimming took 3 bases from V and 8 from J, leaving 13 bases between them. CDR3 in DNA: TGTGCCAGCAGCTTGATCGGGGTGCAGGGCTACACCTTC. Its protein product is CASSLIGVQGYTF.

The rearrangement joins TRBV19 to TRBJ2-3; TRBD2 matches 12 bases. Germline V gives CDR1 LNHDA, CDR2 SQIVND (reference sequence). The CDR3 spans 16 residues. Losses at the gene ends were 6 bases for V and 3 bases for J; bases not matched to a gene: 7. In nucleotides, the CDR3 is TGTGCCAGTAGCCATCGACTAGCGGGGGTAACAGATACGCAGTATTTT. This gives the protein CASSHRLAGVTDTQYF.

The sample holds a few counts of this clone. The V and J genes are TRBV6-1 and TRBJ1-4; D gene unclear. The CDR3 consists of 10 residues. V was clipped by 10 bases and J by 6 bases, with 6 bases between them. CDR1 and CDR2 (germline): MNHNS, SASEGT. DNA of the CDR3: TGTGCCACCGGGGATGAAAAACTGTTTTTT. This gives the protein CATGDEKLFF.

This clone was observed a few times. The germline gene is not matched at one end of the junction; a read error may be the cause. CDR3 loop: CASSQDSYGRSQYF. The CDR3 region has the DNA TGTGCCAGCAGTCAAGATTCATACGGGAGGTCGCAGTATTTT. This chain uses TRBV14 with TRBJ2-3, with 7 nucleotides matching TRBD2. The CDR3 loop spans 14 amino acids. Per germline, CDR1 SGHDN and CDR2 FVKESK.

This chain connects TRBV7-2 to TRBJ2-7; TRBD1 aligns across 9 bases. Trimming took 5 bases from V and 0 from J; bases not matched to a gene: 14. CDR1 SGHTA and CDR2 FQGNSA come from the germline V gene. This CDR3 region has 18 residues. CDR3 in DNA: TGTGCCAGCAGCGCCATAGGCGTGGGGACAGGGCGCTCCTACGAGCAGTACTTC. As protein: CASSAIGVGTGRSYEQYF.

The chain's CDR3 is CASSLGGLADYWGETQYF. The CDR3 DNA reads TGTGCCAGCAGCCTGGGGGGACTAGCGGATTATTGGGGAGAGACCCAGTACTTC. V usage is TRBV11-2 and J usage is TRBJ2-5; 11 bases fit TRBD2. Trimming cost V 5 bases and J 4 bases; bases outside gene matches: 15. CDR1 is SGHAT and CDR2 is FQNNGV in the germline V gene. The CDR3 is 18 residues long. The whole variable domain, remainder taken from reference TRBV11-2 and TRBJ2-5, is EAGVAQSPRYKIIEKRQSVAFWCNPISGHATLYWYQQILGQGPKLLIQFQNNGVVDDSQLPKDRFSAERLKGVDSTLKIQPAKLEDSAVYLCASSLGGLADYWGETQYFGPGTRLLVL.

This clone came up once. V usage is TRBV4-2 and J usage is TRBJ2-5; TRBD2 matches 11 bases. V lost 0 bases to trimming and J lost 4 bases; unmatched junction nucleotides: 7. Looked up from germline, CDR1 is LGHNA and CDR2 is YNFKEQ. The CDR3 has 17 amino acids. CDR3 protein: CASSQELAGGSGETQYF. CDR3 bases: TGTGCCAGCAGCCAAGAATTAGCGGGGGGGTCGGGAGAGACCCAGTACTTC.

This clone was counted once. The chain carries TRBV30 and TRBJ2-7; TRBD2 matches at 11 bases. This CDR3 has 17 amino acids. Germline V gene lookup returns CDR1 GTSNPN and CDR2 SVGIG (reference sequence). The J segment lost 5 bases and the V segment lost 5 bases, leaving 17 bases of the junction unmatched. CDR3 in amino acids: CAWGTSIAGGFKNEQYF. The DNA of the CDR3 is TGTGCCTGGGGGACCAGTATAGCGGGGGGGTTTAAGAACGAGCAGTACTTC.

The chain has TRBV2 and TRBJ2-7, with 12 positions matching TRBD2. From germline, CDR1 is SNHLY and CDR2 FYNNEI. V gave up 7 bases and J gave up 2 bases; unmatched junction bases: 3. The CDR3 is made up of 14 amino acids. This CDR3 is CASTTSGRPYEQYF. The CDR3 DNA sequence: TGTGCCAGCACCACTAGCGGGAGGCCCTACGAGCAGTACTTC.

V usage is TRBV19 and J usage is TRBJ2-2, with 7 bases fitting TRBD1. There are 16 residues in the CDR3. V lost 2 bases, J lost 4 bases, and 7 bases stayed unmatched. Germline CDR1 and CDR2: LNHDA and SQIVND (reference sequence). The CDR3 loop is CASSILARQGTGELFF. The CDR3, as DNA: TGTGCCAGTAGTATACTGGCAAGACAGGGCACCGGGGAGCTGTTTTTT.

In this sample, this clone turned up once. V and J are TRBV6-1 and TRBJ2-7, with 7 bases fitting TRBD1. V lost 6 bases to trimming and J lost 3 bases; unmatched junction nucleotides: 5. This CDR3 contains 13 residues. Germline loops: CDR1 MNHNS, CDR2 SASEGT. Here the CDR3 DNA reads TGTGCCAGCAGCCGGGACAGCTACTACGAGCAGTACTTC. Its protein is CASSRDSYYEQYF.

The J gene is TRBJ2-3, the V gene TRBV9, with unresolved D. Germline CDR1 SGDLS, CDR2 YYNGEE. CDR3 length: 12 residues. Between the trimmed V and J ends, which lost 4 bases and 5 bases, there was a span of 8 bases. This CDR3 reads CASSPYVDTQYF. In DNA, the CDR3 is TGTGCCAGCAGCCCGTATGTAGATACGCAGTATTTT.

V gene TRBV5-6 combines with J gene TRBJ2-3; tentative D call: TRBD1 (6 bases). Germline V CDR1 and CDR2: SGHDT, YYEEEE. Trimming took 0 bases from V and 4 from J, leaving 12 bases between them. The CDR3 consists of 15 residues. The CDR3, as DNA: TGTGCCAGCAGCTTGGGCAGGGGTTCAGCAGATACGCAGTATTTT. It specifies CASSLGRGSADTQYF.

CDR3 sequence: CASSIDSRQAFF. In nucleotides, the CDR3 is TGTGCCAGTAGTATAGATTCGAGGCAAGCTTTCTTT. The genes are TRBV19 and TRBJ1-1; unclear D gene. The V gene lost 0 bases and the J gene lost 9 bases, with 8 bases spanning the gap. The CDR3 is 12 residues long. Germline V gene sequence: CDR1 LNHDA, CDR2 SQIVND (reference sequence).

The count of this clone is one. The chain links TRBV19 to TRBJ2-1; a weak D match, TRBD1 (6 bases). Germline-derived CDR1 and CDR2 are LNHDA and SQIVND (reference sequence). The CDR3 sequence is 14 residues long. Trimming took 6 bases from V and 0 from J, leaving 9 bases between them. CDR3 nucleotides: TGTGCCAGTAGACCAGGGGACTCCTACAATGAGCAGTTCTTC. Its translation: CASRPGDSYNEQFF.

This clone has just a few counts. The chain couples TRBV15 to TRBJ1-2; D ambiguous. The germline gives CDR1 LNHNV, CDR2 YYDKDF (reference sequence). The CDR3 is made up of 13 amino acids. V was cut by 4 bases and J by 1 base, with 7 bases left in between. The CDR3 region is CATSIGLNYGYTF. CDR3 DNA sequence: TGTGCCACCAGCATCGGTCTTAACTATGGCTACACCTTC.

The chain carries TRBV7-8 and TRBJ2-5; D might be TRBD2 (6 bases). Per the germline V gene, CDR1 is SGHVS and CDR2 is FQNEAQ. The CDR3 runs to 14 residues. The V and J ends lost 8 bases and 1 base respectively, with 14 bases between them. The chain's CDR3 is CASHRRASQETQYF. The CDR3 coding sequence is TGTGCCAGCCACCGGAGGGCTAGCCAAGAGACCCAGTACTTC.

This rearrangement joins TRBV7-3 to TRBJ1-5; the D gene is possibly TRBD1 (6 bases). This CDR3 spans 15 amino acids. Germline CDR1 is SGHTA and CDR2 is FQGTGA. V gave up 0 bases and J gave up 5 bases, with 11 bases separating them. The CDR3 here is CASSLTGHPDQPQHF. The CDR3 coding sequence is TGTGCCAGCAGCTTAACGGGACACCCGGATCAGCCCCAGCATTTT. The full variable domain, completed using reference TRBV7-3 and TRBJ1-5, is GAGVSQTPSNKVTEKGKYVELRCDPISGHTALYWYRQSLGQGPEFLIYFQGTGAADDSGLPNDRFFAVRPEGSVSTLKIQRTERGDSAVYLCASSLTGHPDQPQHFGDGTRLSIL.

As concerns this clone: The same CDR3 is also encoded by other DNA sequences in this sample. The J gene is TRBJ2-6, the V gene TRBV30; the D is unclear. With 0 bases removed from V and 0 bases from J, the gap between germline ends came to 6 bases. Germline CDR1 is GTSNPN and CDR2 is SVGIG (reference sequence). The CDR3 covers 15 residues. The CDR3 DNA is TGTGCCTGGAGTGTAAGAGGCTCTGGGGCCAACGTCCTGACTTTC. It specifies CAWSVRGSGANVLTF. The variable domain in full, completed from reference TRBV30 and TRBJ2-6, reads SQTIHQWPATLVQPVGSPLSLECTVEGTSNPNLYWYRQAAGRGLQLLFYSVGIGQISSEVPQNLSASRPQDRQFILSSKKLLLSDSGFYLCAWSVRGSGANVLTFGAGSRLTVL.

This chain joins TRBV6-1 and TRBJ2-3; D is unresolved. Germline CDR1 is MNHNS and CDR2 is SASEGT. V was cut by 2 bases and J by 2 bases, with 14 bases left in between. The CDR3 spans 16 residues. CDR3 nucleotides: TGTGCCAGCAGTGAAAGGCGACGGAGATACACAGATACGCAGTATTTT. Translation: CASSERRRRYTDTQYF.

The rearrangement joins TRBV2 to TRBJ2-5, with 11 positions matching TRBD2. The J segment lost 5 bases and the V segment lost 6 bases, leaving 8 bases of the junction unmatched. The CDR3 loop spans 15 amino acids. Germline CDR1 and CDR2: SNHLY and FYNNEI. The CDR3 spells CASSISGGDFETQYF. CDR3 bases: TGTGCCAGCAGCATTAGCGGGGGGGATTTTGAGACCCAGTACTTC.

This rearrangement joins TRBV6-5 to TRBJ2-5; 7 bases align to TRBD2. CDR3 length: 15 amino acids. Trimming took 1 base from V and 4 from J; bases not matched to a gene: 6. CDR1 and CDR2 from the germline V gene are MNHEY and SVGAGI. CDR3 region: CASSYWREKGETQYF. The CDR3 coding sequence is TGTGCCAGCAGTTACTGGCGGGAGAAGGGAGAGACCCAGTACTTC.

The rearrangement links TRBV19 to TRBJ2-1; 9 nucleotides match TRBD2. This CDR3 is built from 22 residues. CDR1 is LNHDA, CDR2 SQIVND, per germline (reference sequence). J was trimmed by 4 bases and V by 0 bases; bases with no gene match: 22. CDR3 amino acids: CASSIESLLSGGPLASYNEQFF. As DNA, the CDR3 is TGTGCCAGTAGTATAGAATCATTATTAAGCGGGGGGCCTCTAGCTTCATACAATGAGCAGTTCTTC.

The genes are TRBV28 and TRBJ1-4, with TRBD1 identical over 8 bases. This CDR3 comprises 15 residues. The ends lost 8 bases at V and 6 bases at J; junction bases unmatched: 11. Germline V CDR1 and CDR2: MDHEN, SYDVKM. This CDR3 is CASRTLQGGYEKLFF. The CDR3 nucleotides are TGTGCCAGCCGCACCCTACAGGGGGGATATGAAAAACTGTTTTTT.